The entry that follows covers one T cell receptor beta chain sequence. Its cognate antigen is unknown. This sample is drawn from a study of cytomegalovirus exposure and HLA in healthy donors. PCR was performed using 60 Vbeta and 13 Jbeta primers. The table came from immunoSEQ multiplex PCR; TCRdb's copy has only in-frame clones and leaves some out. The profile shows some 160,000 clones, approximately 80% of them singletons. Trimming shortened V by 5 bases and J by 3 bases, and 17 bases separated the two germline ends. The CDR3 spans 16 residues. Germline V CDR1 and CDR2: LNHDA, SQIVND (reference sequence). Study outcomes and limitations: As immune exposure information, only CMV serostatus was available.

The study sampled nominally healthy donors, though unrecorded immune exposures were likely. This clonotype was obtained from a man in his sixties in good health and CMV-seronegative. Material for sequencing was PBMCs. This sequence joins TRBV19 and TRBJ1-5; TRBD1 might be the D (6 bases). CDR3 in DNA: TGTGCCAGTAGTCCGGTGGGACAAGGAGCCAATCAGCCCCAGCATTTT. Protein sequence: CASSPVGQGANQPQHF.